Following are 10 T cell receptor beta chains from one sample sequenced in a study of blood T cell repertoires in COVID-19. The protocol was immunoSEQ multiplex PCR, while the TCRdb copy is restricted to in-frame clones and leaves out a portion. Of roughly 150,000 clones in the sample, about 83% were seen once. The sequenced sample was peripheral blood. These receptors were taken from a man in his 60s with acute or convalescent COVID-19.

As to this clone: Distinct nucleotide sequences in the sample also encode this CDR3. The CDR3 DNA sequence: TGTGCCAGCAGCCTGGGGCAGAACACCGGGGAGCTGTTTTTT. Translation gives CASSLGQNTGELFF. The V and J genes are TRBV13 and TRBJ2-2; a weak D match, TRBD1 (5 bases). Looked up from germline, CDR1 is PRHDT and CDR2 is FYEKMQ (reference sequence). CDR3 length: 14 residues. Deletions cut 5 bases from V and 1 base from J, with 8 bases between.

This chain uses TRBV6-6 with TRBJ1-1, with D perhaps matching TRBD1 (5 bases). Trimming stripped 6 bases from V and 0 bases from J, with 8 bases between. The CDR3 extends over 13 amino acids. The V gene's germline CDR1 is MNHNY and CDR2 SVGAGI (reference sequence). CDR3 DNA sequence: TGTGCCAGCAGCCCACAGGTGAACACTGAAGCTTTCTTT. Protein sequence: CASSPQVNTEAFF.

V is TRBV4-2 and J is TRBJ2-2; no clear D. Between the trimmed V and J ends, which lost 4 bases and 0 bases, there was a span of 12 bases. CDR3 size: 16 residues. The germline V gene has CDR1 LGHNA and CDR2 YNFKEQ. The CDR3 nucleotides read TGTGCCAGCAGCCCATCGAACGGTGCGAACACCGGGGAGCTGTTTTTT. It yields the protein CASSPSNGANTGELFF.

The chain carries TRBV28 and TRBJ1-5; D is undetermined. Germline V CDR1 and CDR2: MDHEN, SYDVKM. The V gene lost 5 bases and the J gene lost 7 bases, with 21 bases spanning the gap. This CDR3 contains 16 residues. The CDR3 DNA reads as TGTGCCAGCAGTATCAACCGGCCCTCGTCGGAGCAGCCCCAGCATTTT. It is translated as CASSINRPSSEQPQHF.

This clone was counted a few times. The chain joins TRBV7-9 to TRBJ1-2, with 7 bases fitting TRBD1. The V gene's germline CDR1 is SEHNR and CDR2 FQNEAQ (reference sequence). The ends lost 5 bases at V and 3 bases at J; junction bases unmatched: 12. The CDR3 spans 16 residues. CDR3 DNA: TGTGCCAGCAGCCGCACTAACAGGGGCTCGGACTATGGCTACACCTTC. It translates to CASSRTNRGSDYGYTF. The variable domain in full, with the rest retrieved from reference TRBV7-9 and TRBJ1-2, is DTGVSQNPRHKITKRGQNVTFRCDPISEHNRLYWYRQTLGQGPEFLTYFQNEAQLEKSRLLSDRFSAERPKGSFSTLEIQRTEQGDSAMYLCASSRTNRGSDYGYTFGSGTRLTVV.

The chain links TRBV29-1 to TRBJ2-1; 9 bases match TRBD1. Germline loops: CDR1 SQVTM, CDR2 ANQGSEA. The CDR3 sequence is 15 residues long. V trimming: 7 bases; J trimming: 0 bases; junction bases outside the gene matches: 7. CDR3 loop: CSAKTGGDSYNEQFF. CDR3 bases: TGCAGCGCTAAGACAGGGGGAGACTCCTACAATGAGCAGTTCTTC.

This clone has only one observation. The V call is TRBV7-3, the J call TRBJ2-7, with TRBD1 identical over 7 bases. V was pared by 5 bases and J by 9 bases, with 10 bases of the junction left unmatched. The CDR3 is 13 amino acids. Germline loops: CDR1 SGHTA, CDR2 FQGTGA. CDR3 in amino acids: CASSPSGQERQYF. The CDR3 DNA reads TGTGCCAGCAGCCCGTCCGGACAGGAAAGGCAGTACTTC.

As regards this clone: Distinct nucleotide sequences in the sample also encode this CDR3. In nucleotides, the CDR3 is TGTGCCAGCAGCTTAGTTGCCAGCGGGGGGGCCCGGAGCACAGATACGCAGTATTTT. It is translated as CASSLVASGGARSTDTQYF. This sequence joins TRBV11-2 and TRBJ2-3; TRBD2 aligns across 10 bases. CDR3 length equals 19 residues. With 1 base clipped from V and 0 bases from J, the junction kept 10 bases outside the gene matches. Germline CDR1 and CDR2: SGHAT and FQNNGV. Looking up the rest from reference TRBV11-2 and TRBJ2-3 gives the full variable domain: EAGVAQSPRYKIIEKRQSVAFWCNPISGHATLYWYQQILGQGPKLLIQFQNNGVVDDSQLPKDRFSAERLKGVDSTLKIQPAKLEDSAVYLCASSLVASGGARSTDTQYFGPGTRLTVL.

This chain connects TRBV5-5 to TRBJ2-3, with 8 bases matching TRBD2. V lost 5 bases and J lost 2; bases outside the gene matches: 10. The length of the CDR3 is 16 residues. Germline assignment: CDR1 SGHKS and CDR2 YYEKEE (reference sequence). CDR3 region: CASRWRGAGNTDTQYF. The CDR3 bases are TGTGCCAGCAGATGGCGGGGGGCCGGGAACACAGATACGCAGTATTTT.

The chain is built from TRBV5-1 and TRBJ1-2; no clear D. This CDR3 is 13 amino acids long. The V and J ends lost 2 bases and 5 bases respectively, with 10 bases between them. The germline V gene encodes CDR1 SGHRS and CDR2 YFSETQ. The CDR3, as DNA: TGCGCCAGCAGCTTATCTGGGCAATATGGCTACACCTTC. It yields the protein CASSLSGQYGYTF.